What follows are 25 T cell receptor beta chains derived from one specimen sequenced in a study of shared clonotypes between healthy human individuals. Produced via immunoSEQ multiplex PCR; TCRdb's table is partial and in-frame only. The sample includes hundreds of thousands of clones, roughly 91% of them seen just once. The sample consisted of memory CD8+ T cells sorted from blood. As for subset: CD45RO+ cells pooled with CCR7-negative TemRA cells. The source of these receptors is a man in his late teens or twenties in good health.

The gene calls are TRBV4-1 and TRBJ1-1; D remains unclear. The ends were cut back, 0 bases at V and 7 bases at J, with 6 bases in the middle. The length of the CDR3 is 12 residues. Germline V gene data show CDR1 as MGHRA and CDR2 as YSYEKL. CDR3 sequence reads: CASSQDGYEAFF. CDR3 DNA sequence: TGCGCCAGCAGCCAAGACGGGTATGAAGCTTTCTTT.

As concerns this clone: This may stem from a read error, because a much larger clone lies one nucleotide away. The genes are TRBV2 and TRBJ2-1; D is ambiguous. This CDR3 is 11 amino acids long. V was shortened by 1 base and J by 5 bases, with 0 bases between the two germline ends. Looked up from germline, CDR1 is SNHLY and CDR2 is FYNNEI. DNA for the CDR3: TGTGCCAGCAGTGAAGACAATGAGCAGTTCTTC. Protein sequence: CASSEDNEQFF.

The chain carries TRBV6-1 and TRBJ2-5; a possible D gene is TRBD2 (7 bases). Germline CDR1 MNHNS, CDR2 SASEGT. CDR3 length: 15 amino acids. V was clipped by 3 bases and J by 2 bases, with 13 bases between them. CDR3 protein: CASSEGGAVQETQYF. CDR3 DNA sequence: TGTGCCAGCAGTGAGGGGGGGGCAGTACAAGAGACCCAGTACTTC.

The chain has TRBV14 and TRBJ1-3; tentatively, D is TRBD1 (6 bases). V lost 6 bases, J lost 0 bases, and 21 bases lay in between. Germline V gene sequence: CDR1 SGHDN, CDR2 FVKESK. The CDR3 loop spans 18 amino acids. The CDR3 protein is CASSRLRGRGDSGNTIYF. CDR3 DNA sequence: TGTGCCAGCAGTCGACTCAGGGGCCGCGGCGACTCTGGAAACACCATATATTTT.

This clone was seen more than once but under ten times. This chain joins TRBV4-3 and TRBJ2-3; 7 nucleotides line up with TRBD1. The CDR3 totals 17 residues. Germline-derived CDR1 and CDR2 are LGHNA and YSLEER. The J segment lost 3 bases and the V segment lost 1 base, leaving 10 bases of the junction unmatched. DNA for the CDR3: TGCGCCAGCAGCCAAGCTCCGACAGGGTTAATAACAGATACGCAGTATTTT. It translates to CASSQAPTGLITDTQYF.

The chain uses TRBV5-4 and TRBJ2-7; 7 nucleotides line up with TRBD1. The CDR3 is 14 residues long. Germline-derived CDR1 and CDR2 are SGHNT and YYREEE (reference sequence). The junction had 7 bases not matched to a gene; V was cut back by 3 bases and J by 4 bases. CDR3 nucleotides: TGTGCCAGCAGCTCGGAGACAGGGAGTTACGAGCAGTACTTC. Translating it yields CASSSETGSYEQYF.

This clone was observed once. The gene calls are TRBV7-6 and TRBJ1-2; 12 positions agree with TRBD1. V trimming: 2 bases; J trimming: 2 bases; junction bases outside the gene matches: 12. The length of the CDR3 is 19 residues. The germline V gene encodes CDR1 SGHVS and CDR2 FNYEAQ. The CDR3 sequence is CASSLRPPGQGARNYGYTF. CDR3 DNA sequence: TGTGCCAGCAGCTTAAGGCCCCCGGGACAGGGGGCGCGGAACTATGGCTACACCTTC.

This chain links TRBV10-3 with TRBJ2-3; D uncertain. Germline V lookup: CDR1 ENHRY, CDR2 SYGVKD. Deletions cut 1 base from V and 0 bases from J, with 11 bases between. The length of the CDR3 is 16 residues. CDR3 in DNA: TGTGCCATCAGTGAGTTACTCCATGATAGCACAGATACGCAGTATTTT. Protein sequence: CAISELLHDSTDTQYF.

This chain uses TRBV7-8 with TRBJ1-4; D unresolved. With 5 bases removed from V and 8 bases from J, the gap between germline ends came to 9 bases. The CDR3 runs 12 residues. Germline CDR1 reads SGHVS; CDR2 reads FQNEAQ. In DNA form, the CDR3 reads TGTGCCAGCAGCCCTATATACGAAAAACTGTTTTTT. This encodes CASSPIYEKLFF. Based on the CDR3 plus reference TRBV7-8 and TRBJ1-4, the full variable domain is GAGVSQSPRYKVAKRGQDVALRCDPISGHVSLFWYQQALGQGPEFLTYFQNEAQLDKSGLPSDRFFAERPEGSVSTLKIQRTQQEDSAVYLCASSPIYEKLFFGSGTQLSVL.

This clone appeared a single time. The chain recombines TRBV5-1 with TRBJ2-7; D is tentatively TRBD1 or TRBD2 (5 bases each). The germline gives CDR1 SGHRS, CDR2 YFSETQ. The CDR3 is 15 residues long. Trimming shortened V by 5 bases and J by 0 bases, and 15 bases separated the two germline ends. CDR3 sequence reads: CASRMTGLSSYEQYF. The CDR3 DNA reads TGCGCCAGCAGGATGACGGGGCTTAGCTCCTACGAGCAGTACTTC.

The chain couples TRBV5-6 to TRBJ2-7; no clear D. The germline gives CDR1 SGHDT, CDR2 YYEEEE. CDR3 length: 15 amino acids. The V end lost 4 bases, the J end lost 3 bases, and 17 bases lay between the germline ends. The CDR3 is CASSQIPGAIYEQYF. As DNA, the CDR3 is TGTGCCAGCAGCCAGATCCCGGGCGCGATCTACGAGCAGTACTTC. The full variable domain, completed using reference TRBV5-6 and TRBJ2-7, is DAGVTQSPTHLIKTRGQQVTLRCSPKSGHDTVSWYQQALGQGPQFIFQYYEEEERQRGNFPDRFSGHQFPNYSSELNVNALLLGDSALYLCASSQIPGAIYEQYFGPGTRLTVT.

The chain couples TRBV27 to TRBJ1-5, with 10 bases fitting TRBD1. Per the germline V gene, CDR1 is MNHEY and CDR2 is SMNVEV (reference sequence). The CDR3 has 17 residues. V shed 6 bases and J 0 bases; nucleotides not matched to a gene: 8. The CDR3 spells CASRAGTGAISNQPQHF. The CDR3 region has the DNA TGTGCCAGCAGGGCCGGGACAGGGGCGATTAGCAATCAGCCCCAGCATTTT.

The gene calls are TRBV6-1 and TRBJ2-5; TRBD2 matches at 12 bases. V was pared by 7 bases and J by 2 bases, with 8 bases of the junction left unmatched. In germline, CDR1 is MNHNS, CDR2 SASEGT. The CDR3 is made up of 16 amino acids. The CDR3 sequence: CASNEGLAGEQETQYF. CDR3 nucleotides: TGTGCCAGCAATGAGGGACTAGCGGGTGAACAAGAGACCCAGTACTTC.

The chain links TRBV7-9 to TRBJ2-1; the match to TRBD2 covers 9 bases. This CDR3 has 18 residues. Germline V gives CDR1 SEHNR, CDR2 FQNEAQ (reference sequence). After removal of 5 bases from V and 2 bases from J, the junction contained 13 bases not matched to a gene. CDR3 bases: TGTGCCAGCAGCCTCCCACGCGGGAGGGATGTAACCTACAATGAGCAGTTCTTC. This translates into CASSLPRGRDVTYNEQFF.

The J gene is TRBJ1-2, the V gene TRBV4-1; D is ambiguous. Trimming shortened V by 2 bases and J by 6 bases, and 16 bases separated the two germline ends. This CDR3 has 15 residues. Germline CDR1 reads MGHRA; CDR2 reads YSYEKL. In DNA, the CDR3 is TGCGCCAGCAGCCAAACGCTCTCCCCCTCTGATGGCTACACCTTC. It yields the protein CASSQTLSPSDGYTF.

The V call is TRBV7-8, the J call TRBJ2-1; 8 bases map to TRBD1. CDR3 length: 14 residues. V was clipped by 5 bases and J by 3 bases; unmatched bases: 3. Per germline, CDR1 SGHVS and CDR2 FQNEAQ. The CDR3 reads CASSPGQGYNEQFF. The CDR3 DNA reads as TGTGCCAGCAGCCCAGGACAGGGCTACAATGAGCAGTTCTTC.

In nucleotides, the CDR3 is TGCGCCAGCAGCCCCAGGGGGGCGACCACCGGGGAGCTGTTTTTT. It yields the protein CASSPRGATTGELFF. The rearrangement joins TRBV10-1 to TRBJ2-2; D possibly corresponds to TRBD1 (7 bases). CDR1 WNHNN and CDR2 SYGVQD come from the germline V gene (reference sequence). V was clipped by 6 bases and J by 4 bases, with 15 bases between them. CDR3 length: 15 residues.

This rearrangement joins TRBV6-1 to TRBJ1-6; D is ambiguous. Germline-derived CDR1 and CDR2 are MNHNS and SASEGT. The CDR3 contains 15 residues. V shed 2 bases and J shed 0 bases, with 5 bases lying between them. CDR3 DNA: TGTGCCAGCAGTGAAATCGACTCCTATAATTCACCCCTCCACTTT. Its translation is CASSEIDSYNSPLHF.

V and J are TRBV6-5 and TRBJ1-4; maybe TRBD1 (5 bases). The CDR3 is 13 amino acids. V dropped 5 bases and J dropped 5 bases, with 9 bases sitting between them. Germline values: CDR1 MNHEY, CDR2 SVGAGI. CDR3 in amino acids: CASSPGFNEKLFF. CDR3 DNA: TGTGCCAGCAGTCCAGGGTTCAATGAAAAACTGTTTTTT.

CDR3 protein: CASSFEGNTEAFF. The DNA for the CDR3 is TGCGCCAGCAGCTTCGAGGGTAACACTGAAGCTTTCTTT. V is TRBV4-1 and J is TRBJ1-1; no clear D. The CDR3 is 13 amino acids. Germline CDR1 MGHRA, CDR2 YSYEKL. The V gene lost 5 bases and the J gene lost 2 bases, with 9 bases spanning the gap.

This sequence joins TRBV5-4 and TRBJ2-7; D is undetermined. The CDR3 is made up of 14 amino acids. V lost 0 bases, J lost 2 bases, and 9 bases lay in between. Germline CDR1 is SGHNT and CDR2 is YYREEE (reference sequence). CDR3 sequence: CASSLGQNTYEQYF. The CDR3 DNA is TGTGCCAGCAGCTTGGGGCAGAACACCTACGAGCAGTACTTC.

The chain couples TRBV6-5 to TRBJ2-7; 8 nucleotides align to TRBD2. With 0 bases clipped from V and 1 base from J, the junction kept 2 bases outside the gene matches. CDR1 is MNHEY, CDR2 SVGAGI, per germline. This CDR3 comprises 15 residues. The DNA for the CDR3 is TGTGCCAGCAGTTACTCATCTAGCGGGTCCTACGAGCAGTACTTC. Translation: CASSYSSSGSYEQYF.

This clone was counted a single time. The chain recombines TRBV6-1 with TRBJ2-7; D not resolved. The CDR3 is 14 residues long. Trimming pared 3 bases from V and 7 bases from J, leaving 16 bases between. CDR1 is MNHNS, CDR2 SASEGT, per germline. The CDR3 region has the DNA TGTGCCAGCAGTGACAGGTCCAAAGGGTGGGAGCAGTACTTC. Translation gives CASSDRSKGWEQYF.

The gene calls are TRBV5-5 and TRBJ1-1; a weak D match, TRBD1 (6 bases). CDR1 SGHKS and CDR2 YYEKEE come from the germline V gene (reference sequence). This CDR3 contains 14 residues. The V and J ends lost 4 bases and 1 base respectively, with 11 bases between them. This CDR3 is CASSDWTANTEAFF. The CDR3 DNA reads TGTGCCAGCAGCGACTGGACAGCGAACACTGAAGCTTTCTTT. Full variable domain (outside the CDR3, taken from reference TRBV5-5 and TRBJ1-1): DAGVTQSPTHLIKTRGQQVTLRCSPISGHKSVSWYQQVLGQGPQFIFQYYEKEERGRGNFPDRFSARQFPNYSSELNVNALLLGDSALYLCASSDWTANTEAFFGQGTRLTVV.

The V gene is TRBV7-9, the J gene TRBJ2-1; D perhaps matches TRBD1 (6 bases). The CDR3 is 15 residues long. Germline values: CDR1 SEHNR, CDR2 FQNEAQ (reference sequence). Trimming cost V 4 bases and J 5 bases, with 15 bases left between them. Here the CDR3 DNA reads TGTGCCAGCAGCTACCCCCCAGGGGTGGACAATGAGCAGTTCTTC. This encodes CASSYPPGVDNEQFF.